The next 7 T cell receptor beta chains were all read from a single sample in a study of shared clonotypes between healthy human individuals. Repertoires were generated with immunoSEQ multiplex PCR, while TCRdb's copy carries only in-frame clones and drops some. Here the sample spans about 2.3 million clones, 92% being singletons. Sequenced sample: naive CD4+ T cells from PBMCs. Subset defined: CD45RA+ positively selected. These receptor sequences come from a young man in good health. Some clones in this sample may be carry-over from other donors' samples.

The rearrangement uses TRBV7-9 and TRBJ1-5, with D unclear. Trimming took 5 bases from V and 0 from J, leaving 11 bases between them. The CDR3 is 15 amino acids. CDR1 is SEHNR and CDR2 is FQNEAQ in the germline V gene (reference sequence). CDR3 bases: TGTGCCAGCAGCCGTCTCACAGATAGCAATCAGCCCCAGCATTTT. Its protein is CASSRLTDSNQPQHF. Based on the CDR3 plus reference TRBV7-9 and TRBJ1-5, the full variable domain is DTGVSQNPRHKITKRGQNVTFRCDPISEHNRLYWYRQTLGQGPEFLTYFQNEAQLEKSRLLSDRFSAERPKGSFSTLEIQRTEQGDSAMYLCASSRLTDSNQPQHFGDGTRLSIL.

The chain has TRBV27 and TRBJ2-7; TRBD2 aligns across 7 bases. The V gene's germline CDR1 is MNHEY and CDR2 SMNVEV (reference sequence). The ends lost 5 bases at V and 6 bases at J; junction bases unmatched: 19. There are 17 residues in the CDR3. CDR3 DNA sequence: TGTGCCAGCAGTCAGTCGGGCTATGCCGGCGGGGGATTCGAGCAGTACTTC. Translated: CASSQSGYAGGGFEQYF.

The chain recombines TRBV27 with TRBJ2-1, with TRBD2 matching 13 bases. Trimming cost V 8 bases and J 6 bases; bases outside gene matches: 7. This CDR3 comprises 15 residues. Germline V gene sequence: CDR1 MNHEY, CDR2 SMNVEV (reference sequence). Written as DNA, the CDR3 is TGTGCCAGCCGCGGACTAGCGGGAGCCGGCAATGAGCAGTTCTTC. Translation: CASRGLAGAGNEQFF.

This clone appeared once. V usage is TRBV7-9 and J usage is TRBJ2-3, with 10 bases that match TRBD2. The germline gives CDR1 SEHNR, CDR2 FQNEAQ (reference sequence). CDR3 length: 14 amino acids. The junction had 4 bases not matched to a gene; V was cut back by 5 bases and J by 5 bases. The CDR3 DNA reads TGTGCCAGCAGCGCAAGACTAGCGGGAGATACGCAGTATTTT. Its protein product is CASSARLAGDTQYF. Full variable domain (rest looked up from reference TRBV7-9 and TRBJ2-3): DTGVSQNPRHKITKRGQNVTFRCDPISEHNRLYWYRQTLGQGPEFLTYFQNEAQLEKSRLLSDRFSAERPKGSFSTLEIQRTEQGDSAMYLCASSARLAGDTQYFGPGTRLTVL.

The rearrangement joins TRBV5-1 to TRBJ1-1; 7 bases are shared with TRBD1. CDR1 and CDR2 (germline): SGHRS, YFSETQ. The CDR3 extends over 16 amino acids. J was trimmed by 0 bases and V by 3 bases; bases with no gene match: 8. CDR3: CASSSWGTAMNTEAFF. The DNA for the CDR3 is TGCGCCAGCAGCTCATGGGGGACAGCTATGAACACTGAAGCTTTCTTT.

The chain recombines TRBV5-6 with TRBJ1-2, with a tentative D call TRBD1 (5 bases). The CDR3 is made up of 14 amino acids. Germline-derived CDR1 and CDR2 are SGHDT and YYEEEE. Trimming removed 1 base at V and 1 base at J, with 8 bases between. The CDR3 bases are TGTGCCAGCAGCTTGTTGGGGGATAACTATGGCTACACCTTC. Residues: CASSLLGDNYGYTF.

The V gene is TRBV10-3, the J gene TRBJ2-1; tentative D call: TRBD2 (6 bases). Trimming pared 3 bases from V and 7 bases from J, leaving 10 bases between. Germline V CDR1 and CDR2: ENHRY, SYGVKD. The CDR3 consists of 13 residues. The CDR3 nucleotides are TGTGCCATCAGTGATTGGGGGGAAAATGAGCAGTTCTTC. This gives the protein CAISDWGENEQFF.